Listed here are 17 T cell receptor beta chains from one sample, sequenced in a study of T cell responses to AZD1222 COVID-19 vaccine. Measured with immunoSEQ multiplex PCR; TCRdb has only the in-frame clones, and not every one. This sample has fewer than 150,000 clones, with 90% found just once. The sample here was peripheral blood, taken 28 days after the second AZD1222 dose. The receptors come from an adult who received the AZD1222 COVID-19 vaccine.

This chain uses TRBV2 with TRBJ1-1, with D possibly being TRBD1 (5 bases). This CDR3 is built from 15 residues. The germline CDR1 and CDR2 sequences are SNHLY and FYNNEI. V was shortened by 2 bases and J by 1 base, with 11 bases between the two germline ends. CDR3: CASSEYETANTEAFF. CDR3 bases: TGTGCCAGCAGTGAATATGAGACAGCGAACACTGAAGCTTTCTTT.

The V and J genes are TRBV19 and TRBJ1-1, with D uncertain. V dropped 1 base and J dropped 1 base, with 16 bases sitting between them. Germline lookup yields CDR1 LNHDA and CDR2 SQIVND (reference sequence). The CDR3 length is 17 residues. The CDR3, as DNA: TGTGCCAGTAGTATAGCCCCACGTCTCGGGCAGAACACTGAAGCTTTCTTT. Its translation: CASSIAPRLGQNTEAFF.

The chain recombines TRBV29-1 with TRBJ2-3, with D hard to call. This CDR3 comprises 15 residues. CDR1 is SQVTM and CDR2 is ANQGSEA in the germline V gene. V lost 3 bases and J 2 bases, leaving 15 bases between the germline ends. The CDR3 sequence is CSVDGDSPATDTQYF. The CDR3 DNA sequence: TGCAGCGTTGACGGCGACTCACCAGCCACAGATACGCAGTATTTT.

This clone was picked up one time. This rearrangement joins TRBV6-6 to TRBJ1-5; 8 bases align to TRBD1. The CDR3 length is 13 residues. V was pared by 4 bases and J by 5 bases, with 1 base of the junction left unmatched. Germline V gene lookup returns CDR1 MNHNY and CDR2 SVGAGI (reference sequence). This chain's CDR3 is CASSLDRDQPQHF. The DNA for the CDR3 is TGTGCCAGCAGTTTGGACAGGGATCAGCCCCAGCATTTT.

The chain uses TRBV24-1 and TRBJ1-2, with TRBD1 as a possible D gene (6 bases). This CDR3 has 14 residues. The germline V gene has CDR1 KGHDR and CDR2 SFDVKD. Between the trimmed V and J ends, which lost 4 bases and 8 bases, there was a span of 16 bases. CDR3 in amino acids: CATSEGSNREGYTF. As DNA, the CDR3 is TGTGCCACCAGTGAGGGATCCAACAGGGAAGGCTACACCTTC.

The chain joins TRBV29-1 to TRBJ2-5; 9 nucleotides match TRBD1. J was trimmed by 2 bases and V by 7 bases; bases with no gene match: 5. Germline CDR1 reads SQVTM; CDR2 reads ANQGSEA. This CDR3 is built from 13 residues. In DNA, the CDR3 is TGCAGCGCTGGGGGGACAGGGCAAGAGACCCAGTACTTC. Translated: CSAGGTGQETQYF.

The chain couples TRBV2 to TRBJ2-5, with 8 bases matching TRBD2. V trimming: 8 bases; J trimming: 7 bases; junction bases outside the gene matches: 12. The CDR3 totals 14 residues. The V gene's germline CDR1 is SNHLY and CDR2 FYNNEI. DNA of the CDR3: TGTGCCAGCGGTAGCGGGATCGAGATTGGGACCCAGTACTTC. Protein product: CASGSGIEIGTQYF. Looking up the rest from reference TRBV2 and TRBJ2-5 gives the full variable domain: EPEVTQTPSHQVTQMGQEVILRCVPISNHLYFYWYRQILGQKVEFLVSFYNNEISEKSEIFDDQFSVERPDGSNFTLKIRSTKLEDSAMYFCASGSGIEIGTQYFGPGTRLLVL.

The chain employs TRBV6-5 and TRBJ2-3; no clear D gene. The CDR3 length is 12 residues. V was pared by 8 bases and J by 5 bases, with 11 bases between. The germline V gene encodes CDR1 MNHEY and CDR2 SVGAGI. CDR3 sequence (DNA): TGTGCCAGCGGCTCAGTGAGAGATACGCAGTATTTT. Its translation: CASGSVRDTQYF.

The chain is built from TRBV6-2 or TRBV6-3 and TRBJ1-4; a weak D match, TRBD1 (5 bases). Germline CDR1 reads MNHEY; CDR2 reads SVGEGT. The germline V and J ends were trimmed by 2 bases and 4 bases, with 14 bases remaining between them. This CDR3 contains 16 residues. DNA for the CDR3: TGTGCCAGCAGTTACGGACGGCAGGGTCTTAATGAAAAACTGTTTTTT. This encodes CASSYGRQGLNEKLFF.

The chain employs TRBV4-1 and TRBJ2-3; 10 bases line up with TRBD1. The junction had 7 bases not matched to a gene; V was cut back by 5 bases and J by 5 bases. CDR3 length equals 15 residues. CDR1 and CDR2 (germline): MGHRA, YSYEKL. The CDR3 sequence: CASSKRDRGIDTQYF. The CDR3 bases are TGCGCCAGCAGCAAACGGGACAGGGGCATAGATACGCAGTATTTT.

This chain joins TRBV5-1 and TRBJ2-2; D is undetermined. V lost 0 bases and J 4 bases, leaving 10 bases between the germline ends. The germline gives CDR1 SGHRS, CDR2 YFSETQ. The CDR3 totals 15 residues. CDR3 sequence (DNA): TGCGCCAGCAGCTTGGTTGCCAGATCCACCGGGGAGCTGTTTTTT. Translating gives CASSLVARSTGELFF.

This chain joins TRBV7-2 and TRBJ1-4; 9 bases align to TRBD1. The CDR3 runs 15 residues. Per the germline V gene, CDR1 is SGHTA and CDR2 is FQGNSA. The V and J ends lost 5 bases and 8 bases, in that order; junction bases with no gene match: 9. The CDR3 DNA reads as TGTGCCAGCAGCGCCGCAGGGACAGGGTCCGAAAAACTGTTTTTT. Its translation is CASSAAGTGSEKLFF.

The V and J genes are TRBV18 and TRBJ2-1; 8 bases fit TRBD1. The germline V gene has CDR1 KGHSH and CDR2 LQKENI. This CDR3 comprises 15 residues. V was pared by 2 bases and J by 16 bases, with 16 bases of the junction left unmatched. In DNA form, the CDR3 reads TGTGCCAGCTCACCAGGGGGACAGGCGTTCGGTCCGGTTTTCTTC. This translates into CASSPGGQAFGPVFF.

The chain uses TRBV5-5 and TRBJ2-7; the D gene could be TRBD1 or TRBD2 (5 bases each). Germline assignment: CDR1 SGHKS and CDR2 YYEKEE (reference sequence). V was pared by 6 bases and J by 0 bases, with 13 bases between. CDR3 length: 14 residues. CDR3 residues: CASIKAGSSYEQYF. CDR3 sequence (DNA): TGTGCCAGCATAAAGGCAGGGAGCTCCTACGAGCAGTACTTC. Combining the CDR3 with reference TRBV5-5 and TRBJ2-7 gives the whole variable domain DAGVTQSPTHLIKTRGQQVTLRCSPISGHKSVSWYQQVLGQGPQFIFQYYEKEERGRGNFPDRFSARQFPNYSSELNVNALLLGDSALYLCASIKAGSSYEQYFGPGTRLTVT.

The chain has TRBV7-9 and TRBJ1-4; 9 bases line up with TRBD1. Germline V gene sequence: CDR1 SEHNR, CDR2 FQNEAQ (reference sequence). Trimming cost V 3 bases and J 10 bases; bases outside gene matches: 6. The CDR3 covers 14 residues. The CDR3 DNA reads TGTGCCAGCAGCTTTGGGACAGGGAGTCGAAAACTGTTTTTT. This codes for CASSFGTGSRKLFF.

CDR3 DNA: TGTGCCAGCAGCTTAGATCCGGGGGACTCCTATAATTCACCCCTCCACTTT. Its translation is CASSLDPGDSYNSPLHF. The gene calls are TRBV11-2 and TRBJ1-6; D perhaps matches TRBD1 (5 bases). The CDR3 extends over 17 amino acids. Germline V CDR1 and CDR2: SGHAT, FQNNGV. V was pared by 0 bases and J by 0 bases, with 9 bases between.

The chain has TRBV30 and TRBJ1-6; D ambiguous. The germline V gene has CDR1 GTSNPN and CDR2 SVGIG (reference sequence). CDR3 length: 14 residues. With 4 bases removed from V and 5 bases from J, the gap between germline ends came to 12 bases. The CDR3 sequence is CAWNGSPDNSPLHF. CDR3 bases: TGTGCCTGGAACGGGTCCCCCGATAATTCACCCCTCCACTTT. Looking up the rest from reference TRBV30 and TRBJ1-6 gives the full variable domain: SQTIHQWPATLVQPVGSPLSLECTVEGTSNPNLYWYRQAAGRGLQLLFYSVGIGQISSEVPQNLSASRPQDRQFILSSKKLLLSDSGFYLCAWNGSPDNSPLHFGNGTRLTVT.